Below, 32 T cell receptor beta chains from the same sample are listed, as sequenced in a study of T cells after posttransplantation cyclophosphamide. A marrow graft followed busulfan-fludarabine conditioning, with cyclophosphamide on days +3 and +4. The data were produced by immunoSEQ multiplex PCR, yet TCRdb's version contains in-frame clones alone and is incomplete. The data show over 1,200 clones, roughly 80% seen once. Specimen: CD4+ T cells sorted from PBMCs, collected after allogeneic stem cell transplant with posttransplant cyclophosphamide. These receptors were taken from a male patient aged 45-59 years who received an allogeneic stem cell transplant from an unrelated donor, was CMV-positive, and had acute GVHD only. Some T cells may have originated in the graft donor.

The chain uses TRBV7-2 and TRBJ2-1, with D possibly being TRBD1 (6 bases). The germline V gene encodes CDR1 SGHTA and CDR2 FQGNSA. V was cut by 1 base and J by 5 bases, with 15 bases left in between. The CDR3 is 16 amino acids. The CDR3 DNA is TGTGCCAGCAGCTTAGAAGGGGGAGTTTCCCACAATGAGCAGTTCTTC. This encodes CASSLEGGVSHNEQFF.

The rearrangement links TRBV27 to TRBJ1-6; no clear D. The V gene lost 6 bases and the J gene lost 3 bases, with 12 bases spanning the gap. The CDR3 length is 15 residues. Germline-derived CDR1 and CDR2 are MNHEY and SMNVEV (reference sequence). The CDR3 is CASSPQLHYNSPLHF. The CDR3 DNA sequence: TGTGCCAGCAGCCCGCAACTGCACTATAATTCACCCCTCCACTTT.

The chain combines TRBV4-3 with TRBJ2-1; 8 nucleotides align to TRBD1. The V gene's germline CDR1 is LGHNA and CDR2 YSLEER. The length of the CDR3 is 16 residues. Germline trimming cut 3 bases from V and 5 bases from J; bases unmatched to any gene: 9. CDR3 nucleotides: TGCGCCAGCAGCCAGGAAGGACAGGGTTGGAACAATGAGCAGTTCTTC. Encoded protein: CASSQEGQGWNNEQFF.

CDR3 sequence reads: CAWSEGGDQPQHF. The CDR3 nucleotides are TGTGCCTGGAGTGAAGGGGGCGATCAGCCCCAGCATTTT. This chain uses TRBV30 with TRBJ1-5, with 7 bases that match TRBD1. Germline V gene data show CDR1 as GTSNPN and CDR2 as SVGIG (reference sequence). CDR3 length: 13 residues. V shed 1 base and J 5 bases; nucleotides not matched to a gene: 2.

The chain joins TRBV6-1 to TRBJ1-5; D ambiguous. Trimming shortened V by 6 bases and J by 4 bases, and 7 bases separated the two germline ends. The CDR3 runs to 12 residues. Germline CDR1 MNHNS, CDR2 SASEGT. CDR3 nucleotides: TGTGCCAGCAGCATTCCAAATCAGCCCCAGCATTTT. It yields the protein CASSIPNQPQHF.

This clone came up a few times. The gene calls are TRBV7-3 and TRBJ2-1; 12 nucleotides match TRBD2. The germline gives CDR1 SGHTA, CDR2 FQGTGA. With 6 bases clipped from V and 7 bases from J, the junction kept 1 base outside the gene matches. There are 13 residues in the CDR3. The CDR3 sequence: CASSTSGGNEQFF. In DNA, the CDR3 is TGTGCCAGCAGTACTAGCGGGGGGAATGAGCAGTTCTTC.

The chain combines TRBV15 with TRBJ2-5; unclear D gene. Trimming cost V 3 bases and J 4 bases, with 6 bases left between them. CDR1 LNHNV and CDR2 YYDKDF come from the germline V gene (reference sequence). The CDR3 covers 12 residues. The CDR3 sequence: CATSSYLETQYF. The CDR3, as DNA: TGTGCCACCAGCAGCTATTTAGAGACCCAGTACTTC.

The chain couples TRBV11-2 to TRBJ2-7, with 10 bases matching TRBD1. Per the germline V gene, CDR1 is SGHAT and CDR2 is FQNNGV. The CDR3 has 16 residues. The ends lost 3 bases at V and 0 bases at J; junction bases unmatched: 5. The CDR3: CASSFQTGGLSYEQYF. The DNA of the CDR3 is TGTGCCAGCAGCTTCCAGACAGGGGGCCTCTCCTACGAGCAGTACTTC. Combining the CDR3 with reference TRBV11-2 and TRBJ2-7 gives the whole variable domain EAGVAQSPRYKIIEKRQSVAFWCNPISGHATLYWYQQILGQGPKLLIQFQNNGVVDDSQLPKDRFSAERLKGVDSTLKIQPAKLEDSAVYLCASSFQTGGLSYEQYFGPGTRLTVT.

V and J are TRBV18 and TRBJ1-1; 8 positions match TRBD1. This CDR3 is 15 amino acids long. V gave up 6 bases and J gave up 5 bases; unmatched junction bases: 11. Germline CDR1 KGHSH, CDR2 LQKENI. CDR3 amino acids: CASSQLTGGFTEAFF. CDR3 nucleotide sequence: TGTGCCAGCTCCCAATTAACAGGGGGATTTACTGAAGCTTTCTTT.

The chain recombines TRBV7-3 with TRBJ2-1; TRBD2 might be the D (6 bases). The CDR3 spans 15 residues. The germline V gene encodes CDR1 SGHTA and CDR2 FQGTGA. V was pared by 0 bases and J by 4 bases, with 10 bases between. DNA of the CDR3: TGTGCCAGCAGCTTAACGCGGGACTCATACAATGAGCAGTTCTTC. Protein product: CASSLTRDSYNEQFF.

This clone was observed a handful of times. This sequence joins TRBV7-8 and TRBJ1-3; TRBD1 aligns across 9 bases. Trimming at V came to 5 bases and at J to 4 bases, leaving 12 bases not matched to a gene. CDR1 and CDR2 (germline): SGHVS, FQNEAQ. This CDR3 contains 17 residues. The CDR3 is CASSPGGQGLGGNTIYF. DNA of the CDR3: TGTGCCAGCAGCCCAGGGGGACAGGGTTTGGGCGGAAACACCATATATTTT. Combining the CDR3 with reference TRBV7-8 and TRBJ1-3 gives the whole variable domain GAGVSQSPRYKVAKRGQDVALRCDPISGHVSLFWYQQALGQGPEFLTYFQNEAQLDKSGLPSDRFFAERPEGSVSTLKIQRTQQEDSAVYLCASSPGGQGLGGNTIYFGEGSWLTVV.

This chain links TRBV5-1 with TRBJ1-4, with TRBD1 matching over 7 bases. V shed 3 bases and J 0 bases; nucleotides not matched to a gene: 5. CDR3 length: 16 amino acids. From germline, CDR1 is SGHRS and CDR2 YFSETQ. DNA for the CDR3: TGCGCCAGCAGCTATACAGGGGCTGCAACTAATGAAAAACTGTTTTTT. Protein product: CASSYTGAATNEKLFF.

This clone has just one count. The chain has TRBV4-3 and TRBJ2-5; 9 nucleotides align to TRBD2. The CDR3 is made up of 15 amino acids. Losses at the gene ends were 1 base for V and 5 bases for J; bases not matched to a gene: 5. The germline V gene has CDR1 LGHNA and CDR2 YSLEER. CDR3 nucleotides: TGCGCCAGCAGCCAAGGCCAGCGGGGGGCTGAGACCCAGTACTTC. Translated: CASSQGQRGAETQYF.

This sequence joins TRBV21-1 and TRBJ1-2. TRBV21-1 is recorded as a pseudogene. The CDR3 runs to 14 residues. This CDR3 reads CASSCWRGNYGYTF. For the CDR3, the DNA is TGTGCCAGCAGCTGTTGGCGGGGGAACTATGGCTACACCTTC.

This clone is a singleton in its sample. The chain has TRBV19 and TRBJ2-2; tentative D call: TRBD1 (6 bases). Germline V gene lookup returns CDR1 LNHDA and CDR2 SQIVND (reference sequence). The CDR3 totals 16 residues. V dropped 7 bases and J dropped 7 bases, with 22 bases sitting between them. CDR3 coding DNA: TGTGCCAGTACCGGAATCCTGAGCAGGGGAGACGGGGAGCTGTTTTTT. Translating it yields CASTGILSRGDGELFF.

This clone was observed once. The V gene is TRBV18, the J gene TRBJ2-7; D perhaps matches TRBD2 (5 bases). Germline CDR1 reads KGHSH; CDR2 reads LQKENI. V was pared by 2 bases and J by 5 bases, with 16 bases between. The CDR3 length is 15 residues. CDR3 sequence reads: CASSPNREGGHEQYF. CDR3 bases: TGTGCCAGCTCACCAAACCGCGAGGGCGGCCACGAGCAGTACTTC.

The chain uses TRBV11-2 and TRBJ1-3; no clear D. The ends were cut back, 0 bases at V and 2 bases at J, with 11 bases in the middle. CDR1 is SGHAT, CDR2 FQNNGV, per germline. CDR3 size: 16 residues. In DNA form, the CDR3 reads TGTGCCAGCAGCTTAGACGGGCCGGGGACTGGAAACACCATATATTTT. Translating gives CASSLDGPGTGNTIYF. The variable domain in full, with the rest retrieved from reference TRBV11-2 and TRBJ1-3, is EAGVAQSPRYKIIEKRQSVAFWCNPISGHATLYWYQQILGQGPKLLIQFQNNGVVDDSQLPKDRFSAERLKGVDSTLKIQPAKLEDSAVYLCASSLDGPGTGNTIYFGEGSWLTVV.

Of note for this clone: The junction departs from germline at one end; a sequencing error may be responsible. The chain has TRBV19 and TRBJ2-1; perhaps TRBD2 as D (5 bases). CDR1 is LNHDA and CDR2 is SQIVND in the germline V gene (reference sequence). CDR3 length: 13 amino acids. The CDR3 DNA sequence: TGTGCCGGTAGCGCGCGAACTAGTGACCAGCAGTTCTTC. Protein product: CAGSARTSDQQFF. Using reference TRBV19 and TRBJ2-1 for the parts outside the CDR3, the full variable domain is DGGITQSPKYLFRKEGQNVTLSCEQNLNHDAMYWYRQDPGQGLRLIYYSQIVNDFQKGDIAEGYSVSREKKESFPLTVTSAQKNPTAFYLCAGSARTSDQQFFGPGTRLTVL.

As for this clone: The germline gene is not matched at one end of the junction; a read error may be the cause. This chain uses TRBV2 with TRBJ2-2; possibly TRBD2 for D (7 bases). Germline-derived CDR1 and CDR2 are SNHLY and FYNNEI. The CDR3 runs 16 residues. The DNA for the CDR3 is TGTGCCAGCAGTGAAGCGCGACAGGTGGAGGGGGGGGAGCTGCTTTTT. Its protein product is CASSEARQVEGGELLF. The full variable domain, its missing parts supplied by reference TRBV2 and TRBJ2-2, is EPEVTQTPSHQVTQMGQEVILRCVPISNHLYFYWYRQILGQKVEFLVSFYNNEISEKSEIFDDQFSVERPDGSNFTLKIRSTKLEDSAMYFCASSEARQVEGGELLFGEGSRLTVL.

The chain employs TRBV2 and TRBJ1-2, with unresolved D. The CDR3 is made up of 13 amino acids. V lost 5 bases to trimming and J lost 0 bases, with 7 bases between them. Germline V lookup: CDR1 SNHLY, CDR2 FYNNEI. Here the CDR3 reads CASSTFPNYGYTF. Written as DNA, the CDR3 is TGTGCCAGCAGTACATTCCCTAACTATGGCTACACCTTC. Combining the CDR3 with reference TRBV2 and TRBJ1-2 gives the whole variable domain EPEVTQTPSHQVTQMGQEVILRCVPISNHLYFYWYRQILGQKVEFLVSFYNNEISEKSEIFDDQFSVERPDGSNFTLKIRSTKLEDSAMYFCASSTFPNYGYTFGSGTRLTVV.

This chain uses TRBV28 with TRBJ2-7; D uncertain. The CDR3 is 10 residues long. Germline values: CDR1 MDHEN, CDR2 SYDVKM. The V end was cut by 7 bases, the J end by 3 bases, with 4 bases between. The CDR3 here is CASTNYEQYF. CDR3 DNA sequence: TGTGCCAGCACAAACTACGAGCAGTACTTC.

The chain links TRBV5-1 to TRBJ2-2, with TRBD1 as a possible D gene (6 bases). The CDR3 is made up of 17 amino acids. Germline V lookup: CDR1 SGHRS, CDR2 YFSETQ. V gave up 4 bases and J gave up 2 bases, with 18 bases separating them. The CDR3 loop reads CASSPATGTLNTGELFF. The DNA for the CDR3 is TGCGCCAGCAGCCCGGCAACCGGGACACTTAACACCGGGGAGCTGTTTTTT.

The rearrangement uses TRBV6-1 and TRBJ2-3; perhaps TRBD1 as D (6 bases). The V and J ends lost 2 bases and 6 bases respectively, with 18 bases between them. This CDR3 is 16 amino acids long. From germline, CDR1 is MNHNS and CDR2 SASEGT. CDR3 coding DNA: TGTGCCAGCAGTGAATCGGTGGGCTGGGACATGGATACGCAGTATTTT. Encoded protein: CASSESVGWDMDTQYF.

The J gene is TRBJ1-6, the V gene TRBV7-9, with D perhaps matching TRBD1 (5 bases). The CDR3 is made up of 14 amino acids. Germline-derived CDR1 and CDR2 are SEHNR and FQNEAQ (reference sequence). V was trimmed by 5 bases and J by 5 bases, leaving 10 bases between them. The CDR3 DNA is TGTGCCAGCAGCCCCGACAGTGATAATTCACCCCTCCACTTT. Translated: CASSPDSDNSPLHF. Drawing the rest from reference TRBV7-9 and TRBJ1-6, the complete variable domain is DTGVSQNPRHKITKRGQNVTFRCDPISEHNRLYWYRQTLGQGPEFLTYFQNEAQLEKSRLLSDRFSAERPKGSFSTLEIQRTEQGDSAMYLCASSPDSDNSPLHFGNGTRLTVT.

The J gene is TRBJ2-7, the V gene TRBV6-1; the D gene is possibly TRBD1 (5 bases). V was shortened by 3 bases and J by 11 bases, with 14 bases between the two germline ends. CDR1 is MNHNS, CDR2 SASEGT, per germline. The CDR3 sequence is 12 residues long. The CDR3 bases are TGTGCCAGCAGTGATTTTGACAGTCAAGAGTACTTC. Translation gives CASSDFDSQEYF.

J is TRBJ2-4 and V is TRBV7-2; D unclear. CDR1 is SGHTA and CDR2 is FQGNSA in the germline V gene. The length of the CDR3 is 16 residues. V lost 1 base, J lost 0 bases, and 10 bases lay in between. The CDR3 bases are TGTGCCAGCAGCTTAGACAGAGACCTAGCCAAAAACATTCAGTACTTC. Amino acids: CASSLDRDLAKNIQYF.

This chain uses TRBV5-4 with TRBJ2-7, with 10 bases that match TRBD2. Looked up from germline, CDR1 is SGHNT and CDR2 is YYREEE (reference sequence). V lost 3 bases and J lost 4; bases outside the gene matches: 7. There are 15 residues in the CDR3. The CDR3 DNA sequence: TGTGCCAGCAGCTCCGCTAGCGGGAGTATTTACGAGCAGTACTTC. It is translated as CASSSASGSIYEQYF. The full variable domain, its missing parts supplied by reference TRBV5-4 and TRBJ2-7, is ETGVTQSPTHLIKTRGQQVTLRCSSQSGHNTVSWYQQALGQGPQFIFQYYREEENGRGNFPPRFSGLQFPNYSSELNVNALELDDSALYLCASSSASGSIYEQYFGPGTRLTVT.

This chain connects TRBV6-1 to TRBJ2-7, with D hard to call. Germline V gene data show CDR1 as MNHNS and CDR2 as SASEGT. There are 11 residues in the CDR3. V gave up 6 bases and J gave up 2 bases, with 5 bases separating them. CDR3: CASSQTYEQYF. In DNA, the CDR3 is TGTGCCAGCAGCCAGACCTACGAGCAGTACTTC.

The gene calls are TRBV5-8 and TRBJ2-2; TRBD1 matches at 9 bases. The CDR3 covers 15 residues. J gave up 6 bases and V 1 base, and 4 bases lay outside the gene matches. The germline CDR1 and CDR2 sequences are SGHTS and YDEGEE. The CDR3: CASSLPGQGSGELFF. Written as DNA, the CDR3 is TGTGCCAGCAGCTTGCCGGGACAGGGATCCGGGGAGCTGTTTTTT.

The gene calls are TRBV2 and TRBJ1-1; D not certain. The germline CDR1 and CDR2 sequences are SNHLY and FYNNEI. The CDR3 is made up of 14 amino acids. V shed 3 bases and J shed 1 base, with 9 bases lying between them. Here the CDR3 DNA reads TGTGCCAGCAGTGACGGTGCCGCGAACACTGAAGCTTTCTTT. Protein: CASSDGAANTEAFF.

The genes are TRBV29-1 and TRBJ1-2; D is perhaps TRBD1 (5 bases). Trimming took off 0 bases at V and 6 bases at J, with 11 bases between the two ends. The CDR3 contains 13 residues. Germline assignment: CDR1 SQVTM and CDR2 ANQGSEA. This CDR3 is CSVEELQDNGYTF. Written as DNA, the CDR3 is TGCAGCGTTGAAGAATTACAGGATAATGGCTACACCTTC.

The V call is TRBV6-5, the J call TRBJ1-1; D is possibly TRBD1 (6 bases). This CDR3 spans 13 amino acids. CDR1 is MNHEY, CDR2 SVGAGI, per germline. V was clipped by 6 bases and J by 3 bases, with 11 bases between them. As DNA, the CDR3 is TGTGCCAGCAGGAGGGGGTTTGACACTGAAGCTTTCTTT. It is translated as CASRRGFDTEAFF.